These T cell receptor beta chains were read from a single sample in a study of shared clonotypes between healthy human individuals. Repertoires were generated with immunoSEQ multiplex PCR, while TCRdb's copy carries only in-frame clones and drops some. Here the sample spans under 600,000 clones, around 80% being singletons. The material sequenced was PBMCs. Receptors originate from a woman aged 40 to 49 in good health. Some clones in this sample may be carry-over from other donors' samples. Both conserved end residues are part of each CDR3. The D gene is left open where the match is weak. Clone size, where shown, is once, few, many, or a class for clones that have expanded.

D gene: TRBD1
clone size: NA
V gene: TRBV6-5
J gene: TRBJ2-7
CDR3 DNA: TGTGCCAGCAGTACCGGGACAGGGTTTGCCTACGAGCAGTACTTC
CDR3 protein: CASSTGTGFAYEQYF

D gene: NA
clone size: NA
V gene: TRBV28
J gene: TRBJ1-2
CDR3 DNA: TGTGCCAGCAGTTCTCGGACTGTTCTTATTAATGGCTACACCTTC
CDR3 protein: CASSSRTVLINGYTF

D gene: NA
clone size: once
V gene: TRBV25-1
J gene: TRBJ1-1
CDR3 DNA: TGTGCCAGCAGTGCCTTCACAGTGGACACTGAAGCTTTCTTT
CDR3 protein: CASSAFTVDTEAFF

D gene: NA
clone size: NA
V gene: TRBV6-6
J gene: TRBJ2-1
CDR3 DNA: TGTGCCAGCAGCCCGCGTGTTGAGCAGTTCTTC
CDR3 protein: CASSPRVEQFF

D gene: TRBD2
clone size: NA
V gene: TRBV29-1
J gene: TRBJ2-3
CDR3 DNA: TGCAGCGTTGGAGGACTAGCGGCAACGTCTACGCAGTATTTT
CDR3 protein: CSVGGLAATSTQYF

D gene: NA
clone size: NA
V gene: TRBV2
J gene: TRBJ2-2
CDR3 DNA: TGTGCCAGCAGTGAATGGGGGAGCCACACCGGGGAGCTGTTTTTT
CDR3 protein: CASSEWGSHTGELFF

D gene: TRBD1
clone size: NA
V gene: TRBV4-3
J gene: TRBJ1-4
CDR3 DNA: TGCGCCAGCAGCCAAAAGGACAGGGGAAATGAAAAACTGTTTTTT
CDR3 protein: CASSQKDRGNEKLFF

D gene: NA
clone size: NA
V gene: TRBV6-1
J gene: TRBJ2-7
CDR3 DNA: TGTGCCAGCAGAGTTACCCGCAACTACGAGCAGTACTTC
CDR3 protein: CASRVTRNYEQYF

D gene: TRBD1
clone size: NA
V gene: TRBV5-4
J gene: TRBJ2-3
CDR3 DNA: TGTGCCAGCAGCTCCGGACAGGGTACCGGCACAGATACGCAGTATTTT
CDR3 protein: CASSSGQGTGTDTQYF

D gene: NA
clone size: NA
V gene: TRBV20-1
J gene: TRBJ1-1
CDR3 DNA: TGCAGTGCTAGAGGGACGGAAGAAGCTTTCTTT
CDR3 protein: CSARGTEEAFF

D gene: TRBD2
clone size: NA
V gene: TRBV6-4
J gene: TRBJ2-2
CDR3 DNA: TGTGCCAGCAGTGACTCAGCTAGCGGGGACACCGGGGAGCTGTTTTTT
CDR3 protein: CASSDSASGDTGELFF

D gene: TRBD2
clone size: NA
V gene: TRBV7-2
J gene: TRBJ2-7
CDR3 DNA: TGTGCCAGCAGCCGTCCCCAAGCGGGAGGCCCCAACTCCTACGAGCAGTACTTC
CDR3 protein: CASSRPQAGGPNSYEQYF

D gene: NA
clone size: NA
V gene: TRBV5-1
J gene: TRBJ2-2
CDR3 DNA: TGCGCCAGCAGCTTGGAATCCAGGGCATCGTATGAGACCGGGGAGCTGTTTTTT
CDR3 protein: CASSLESRASYETGELFF

D gene: NA
clone size: NA
V gene: TRBV5-1
J gene: TRBJ2-5
CDR3 DNA: TGCGCCAGCAGCTTGGCCGAGACCCAGTACTTC
CDR3 protein: CASSLAETQYF

D gene: NA
clone size: NA
V gene: TRBV5-8
J gene: TRBJ2-2
CDR3 DNA: TGTGCCAGCAGCTTTATACGGAGCGGGGAGCTGTTTTTT
CDR3 protein: CASSFIRSGELFF

D gene: NA
clone size: NA
V gene: TRBV5-4
J gene: TRBJ2-1
CDR3 DNA: TGTGCCAGCAGCTTGGACTCCTTCTCCTACAATGAGCAGTTCTTC
CDR3 protein: CASSLDSFSYNEQFF

D gene: NA
clone size: NA
V gene: TRBV28
J gene: TRBJ1-2
CDR3 DNA: TGTGCCAGCAGACCGGGCGGGGGTGGCTACACCTTC
CDR3 protein: CASRPGGGGYTF

D gene: TRBD2
clone size: NA
V gene: TRBV5-1
J gene: TRBJ2-3
CDR3 DNA: TGCGCCAGCAGCCCCAGCGGGGAAAGCACAGATACGCAGTATTTT
CDR3 protein: CASSPSGESTDTQYF

D gene: NA
clone size: NA
V gene: TRBV7-9
J gene: TRBJ2-2
CDR3 DNA: TGTGCCAGCAGCTCAGGGGGGGACAGGTCTCTCGGGGAGCTGTTTTTT
CDR3 protein: CASSSGGDRSLGELFF

D gene: NA
clone size: NA
V gene: TRBV6-5
J gene: TRBJ1-6
CDR3 DNA: TGTGCCAGCAGTTACTCGCTAGGGATGAGGCCCCTCCACTTT
CDR3 protein: CASSYSLGMRPLHF

D gene: NA
clone size: many
V gene: TRBV6-6
J gene: TRBJ2-7
CDR3 DNA: TGTGCCAGCAGTCTCCGGGACGGGCCCTACGAGCAGTACTTC
CDR3 protein: CASSLRDGPYEQYF

D gene: TRBD2
clone size: NA
V gene: TRBV5-1
J gene: TRBJ2-1
CDR3 DNA: TGCGCCAGCAGCTTCCTTGGCGGGAGCTCCTACAATGAGCAGTTCTTC
CDR3 protein: CASSFLGGSSYNEQFF

D gene: NA
clone size: once
V gene: TRBV10-3
J gene: TRBJ2-7
CDR3 DNA: TGTGCCATCAGTGCGGGGAGGTCGTCCTACGAGCAGTACTTC
CDR3 protein: CAISAGRSSYEQYF

D gene: NA
clone size: NA
V gene: TRBV7-9
J gene: TRBJ2-2
CDR3 DNA: TGTGCCAGCAGCTTAGCGGAAGCCGGGGAGCTGTTTTTT
CDR3 protein: CASSLAEAGELFF

D gene: TRBD2
clone size: NA
V gene: TRBV27
J gene: TRBJ2-7
CDR3 DNA: TGTGCCAGCAGTTTAACCCGGAAGCGGGAGAGGGGCTACGAGCAGTACTTC
CDR3 protein: CASSLTRKRERGYEQYF

D gene: NA
clone size: NA
V gene: TRBV18
J gene: TRBJ2-7
CDR3 DNA: TGTGCCAGCTCACCTTCTGGGATGAACGAGCAGTACTTC
CDR3 protein: CASSPSGMNEQYF

D gene: NA
clone size: NA
V gene: TRBV7-2
J gene: TRBJ2-3
CDR3 DNA: TGTGCCAGCAGCTCCCCACCTGGACTGGGAACTAGCACAGATACGCAGTATTTT
CDR3 protein: CASSSPPGLGTSTDTQYF